This T cell receptor (beta chain) is from a study of blood T cell repertoires in COVID-19. Study-level information: In each case, the material was cDNA or gDNA derived from T cells, B-cell-depleted T cells, or PBMCs.

In the authors' workflow: Estimates of nucleated cell counts were drawn from the amplification of reference gene primers. Data came from immunoSEQ multiplex PCR; TCRdb stores just in-frame clones and leaves some out. For V, J and clone size, that table is used; D and trimming come from the DNA. The sample comprises 42,000 or so clones, roughly 84% of which are singletons, and more than 2% rests with the top ten. This clone was observed a single time. V shed 6 bases and J shed 4 bases, with 18 bases lying between them. CDR3 size: 14 residues. Germline V gives CDR1 DFQATT, CDR2 SNEGSKA (reference sequence).

Sample: peripheral blood. The sequence was collected from a human donor in a cohort sampled during active COVID-19. The chain couples TRBV20-1 to TRBJ1-2; D ambiguous. DNA for the CDR3: TGCAGTGCGAGTTATTCCACAGCCCTCTATGGCTACACCTTC. Protein product: CSASYSTALYGYTF.